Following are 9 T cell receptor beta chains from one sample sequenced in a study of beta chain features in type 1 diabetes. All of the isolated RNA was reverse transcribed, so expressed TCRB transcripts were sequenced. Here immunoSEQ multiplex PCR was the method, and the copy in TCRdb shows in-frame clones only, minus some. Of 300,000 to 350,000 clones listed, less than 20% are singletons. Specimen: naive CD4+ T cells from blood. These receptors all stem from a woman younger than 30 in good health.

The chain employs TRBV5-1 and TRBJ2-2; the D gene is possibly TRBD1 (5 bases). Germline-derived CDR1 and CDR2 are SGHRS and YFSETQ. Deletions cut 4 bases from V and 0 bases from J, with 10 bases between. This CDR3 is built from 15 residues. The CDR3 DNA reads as TGCGCCAGCAGCATGGGGCTCCCGAACACCGGGGAGCTGTTTTTT. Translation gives CASSMGLPNTGELFF.

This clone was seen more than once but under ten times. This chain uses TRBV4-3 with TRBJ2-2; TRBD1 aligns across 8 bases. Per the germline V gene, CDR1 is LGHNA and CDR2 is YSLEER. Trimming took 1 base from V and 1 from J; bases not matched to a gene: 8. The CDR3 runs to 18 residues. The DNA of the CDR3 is TGCGCCAGCAGCCAAGCCCCAGGGGGCGTACTGAACACCGGGGAGCTGTTTTTT. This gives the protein CASSQAPGGVLNTGELFF.

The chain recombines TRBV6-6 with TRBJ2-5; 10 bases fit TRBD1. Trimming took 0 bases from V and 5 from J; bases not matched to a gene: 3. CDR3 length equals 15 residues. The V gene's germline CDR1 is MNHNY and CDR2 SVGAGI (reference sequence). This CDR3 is CASSYSGQGSETQYF. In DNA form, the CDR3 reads TGTGCCAGCAGTTACTCGGGACAGGGGTCGGAGACCCAGTACTTC.

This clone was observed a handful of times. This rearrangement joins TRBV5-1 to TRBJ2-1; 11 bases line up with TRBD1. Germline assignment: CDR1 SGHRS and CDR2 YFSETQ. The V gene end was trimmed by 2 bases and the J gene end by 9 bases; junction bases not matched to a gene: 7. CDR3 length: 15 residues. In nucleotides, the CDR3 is TGCGCCAGCAGCTTTGGGACAGGGGGGTCGGGTGAGCAGTTCTTC. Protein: CASSFGTGGSGEQFF.

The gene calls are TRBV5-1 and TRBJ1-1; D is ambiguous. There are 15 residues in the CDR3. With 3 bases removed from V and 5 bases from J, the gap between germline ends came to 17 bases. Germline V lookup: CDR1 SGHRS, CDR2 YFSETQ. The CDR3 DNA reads TGCGCCAGCAGCTCAACCCAGCGATCGGGGACTGAAGCTTTCTTT. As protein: CASSSTQRSGTEAFF. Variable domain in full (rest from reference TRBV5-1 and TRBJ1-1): KAGVTQTPRYLIKTRGQQVTLSCSPISGHRSVSWYQQTPGQGLQFLFEYFSETQRNKGNFPGRFSGRQFSNSRSEMNVSTLELGDSALYLCASSSTQRSGTEAFFGQGTRLTVV.

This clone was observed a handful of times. The DNA of the CDR3 is TGTGCCAGCTTCCCAGGGCCAGGGGGCACTGAAGCTTTCTTT. This encodes CASFPGPGGTEAFF. The V and J genes are TRBV18 and TRBJ1-1; 7 bases are a match to TRBD1. J lost 4 bases, V lost 7 bases, and 9 bases had no gene match. Looked up from germline, CDR1 is KGHSH and CDR2 is LQKENI. The CDR3 contains 14 residues.

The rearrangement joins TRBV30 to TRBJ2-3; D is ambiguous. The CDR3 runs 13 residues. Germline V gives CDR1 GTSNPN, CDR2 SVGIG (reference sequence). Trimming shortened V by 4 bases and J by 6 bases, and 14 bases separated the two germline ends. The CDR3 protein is CAWTYGISDTQYF. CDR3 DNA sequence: TGTGCCTGGACCTACGGTATCTCGGATACGCAGTATTTT.

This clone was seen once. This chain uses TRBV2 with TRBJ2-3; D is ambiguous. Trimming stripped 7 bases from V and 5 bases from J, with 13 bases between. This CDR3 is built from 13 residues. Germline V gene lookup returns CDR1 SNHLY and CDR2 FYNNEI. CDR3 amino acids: CASKSEVGDTQYF. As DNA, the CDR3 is TGTGCCAGCAAGTCAGAGGTGGGAGATACGCAGTATTTT.

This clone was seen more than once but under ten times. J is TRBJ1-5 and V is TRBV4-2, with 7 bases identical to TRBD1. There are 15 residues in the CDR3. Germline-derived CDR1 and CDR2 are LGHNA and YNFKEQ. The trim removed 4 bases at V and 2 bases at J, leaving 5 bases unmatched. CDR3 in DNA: TGTGCCAGCAGCCTTTTCGACAGGGGCAATCAGCCCCAGCATTTT. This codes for CASSLFDRGNQPQHF.